What follows describes a single T cell receptor (beta chain). Its antigen is still unknown. The use of a sample-barcoded 5' primer and a J-beta primer mix characterized a second PCR of roughly 6 to 12 cycles. Every individual sample yielded 3 million or more paired-end reads (each containing CDR3). TCRdb ran MiXCR on the 5' RACE reads and lists one entry per CDR3 protein. The data contain around 1,800,000 distinct CDR3 sequences, around 40% of them singletons. The sample comes from a study of blood T cells in healthy people across ages. Whole-study results and caveats: Unsorted PBMCs blocked a conclusive comparison of naive and antigen-experienced cells.

J lost 3 bases, V lost 5 bases, and 6 bases had no gene match. Germline CDR1 SGHTA, CDR2 FQGNSA. The CDR3 has 15 residues. This rearrangement joins TRBV7-2 to TRBJ1-3; 8 bases are a match to TRBD1. This TCR derives from a human donor in good health. The material sequenced was blood. CDR3 residues: CASSRTGSNGNTIYF. As DNA, the CDR3 is TGTGCCAGCAGCCGGACAGGGTCAAATGGAAACACCATATATTTT.